The rows below give T cell receptor beta chains drawn from one sample of a study of blood T cell repertoires in COVID-19. Generated by immunoSEQ multiplex PCR, the TCRdb table keeps only in-frame clones and is missing some. The sample consists of about 120,000 clones, about 86% of them appearing once. The specimen was peripheral blood. These receptors all come from a man in his 70s who had recovered from COVID-19. CDR3s include the opening cysteine and the closing phenylalanine or tryptophan. The D gene is left open where the match is weak. Part of the rows lack a size; the others show once, few, many or a class for expanded clones.

v_gene	abundance	j_gene	d_gene	CDR3nt	CDR3aa
TRBV18	few	TRBJ2-7	.	TGTGCCAGCTCACTTGGGGAGTTCCAGTACTTC	CASSLGEFQYF
TRBV15	.	TRBJ2-5	.	TGTGCCACCAGCCGCGGGGTCGGGGATGGCCAAGAGACCCAGTACTTC	CATSRGVGDGQETQYF
TRBV28	.	TRBJ2-7	.	TGTGCCAGCAGTCTGGGGCCCCTGCCTTACGAGCAGTACTTC	CASSLGPLPYEQYF
TRBV7-2	.	TRBJ2-7	TRBD1	TGTGCCAGCAGCTCGGGACAGACCTACGAGCAGTACTTC	CASSSGQTYEQYF
TRBV4-3	.	TRBJ2-3	TRBD1	TGCGCCAGCAGCCCGCACAGGGGGACAGATACGCAGTATTTT	CASSPHRGTDTQYF
TRBV5-4	.	TRBJ2-2	TRBD1	TGTGCCAGCAGCTGGGACAGGGTGACGATCACCGGGGAGCTGTTTTTT	CASSWDRVTITGELFF
TRBV11-3	few	TRBJ2-7	TRBD1	TGTGCCAGCAGCCCAGGCGGGACAGGGTATTTTGAGCAGTACTTC	CASSPGGTGYFEQYF
TRBV28	.	TRBJ2-7	.	TGTGCCAGCGGACCCCGCGGGACAGCCTTATACGAGCAGTACTTC	CASGPRGTALYEQYF
TRBV7-9	.	TRBJ1-2	TRBD1	TGTGCCGGGACAGGAGACAACTATGGCTACACCTTC	CAGTGDNYGYTF
TRBV27	few	TRBJ1-3	.	TGTGCCAGCAGTTTATCGGGAGGGCCCCTCTCTGGAAACACCATATATTTT	CASSLSGGPLSGNTIYF
TRBV2	few	TRBJ1-1	.	TGTGCCAGCAGTGAATGGGGCAGCGACACTGAAGCTTTCTTT	CASSEWGSDTEAFF
TRBV29-1	.	TRBJ2-1	TRBD1	TGCAGCGTTGAAGGAGGGACAGGGGCGAATGAGCAGTTCTTC	CSVEGGTGANEQFF
TRBV9	few	TRBJ2-1	TRBD1	TGTGCCAGCAGCGTGACAGGGGGCAATGAGCAGTTCTTC	CASSVTGGNEQFF
TRBV7-3	.	TRBJ2-5	.	TGTGCCAGCAGCTTAGCGGAGGCAGAGTACCAAGAGACCCAGTACTTC	CASSLAEAEYQETQYF
TRBV7-9	few	TRBJ2-2	.	TGTGCCAGCCAGCAGGGCAGTTTGTCCGGGGAGCTGTTTTTT	CASQQGSLSGELFF
TRBV4-1	few	TRBJ1-3	.	TGCGCCAGCAGCCAAGATCCCGCAGGATCTGGAAACACCATATATTTT	CASSQDPAGSGNTIYF
TRBV5-8	.	TRBJ2-3	TRBD2	TGTGCCAGCAGCTACCTAGCGGGGGGGCCGGATACGCAGTATTTT	CASSYLAGGPDTQYF
TRBV6-5	once	TRBJ2-3	TRBD2	TGTGCCAGCAAAATAGCGGGAGGGTGGGATACGCAGTATTTT	CASKIAGGWDTQYF
TRBV27	.	TRBJ2-1	.	TGTGCCAGCAGTTTTAGCAATAGGGGAAATGAGCAGTTCTTC	CASSFSNRGNEQFF
TRBV27	.	TRBJ2-1	TRBD2	TGTGCCAGCAGTTCCTATGGAGCGGGAGTGATAAATGAGCAGTTCTTC	CASSSYGAGVINEQFF
TRBV20-1	few	TRBJ2-3	TRBD1	TGCAGTGCTAGTGGGACAGGGAGGGCAGATACGCAGTATTTT	CSASGTGRADTQYF
TRBV18	.	TRBJ2-3	TRBD2	TGTGCCAGCTCACCTTTAGCGGGAAGGGCAGATACGCAGTATTTT	CASSPLAGRADTQYF
TRBV6-6	.	TRBJ2-6	.	TGTGCCAGCAGCCCCACACGCGGCTCTGGGGCCAACGTCCTGACTTTC	CASSPTRGSGANVLTF
TRBV5-4	.	TRBJ2-1	.	TGTGCCTCCCTGGGGCAGGGTTCCTACAATGAGCAGTTCTTC	CASLGQGSYNEQFF
TRBV3-1/TRBV3-2	.	TRBJ2-7	TRBD2	TGTGCCAGCAGCCAAGGCGGGGGGTCCCTCTACGAGCAGTACTTC	CASSQGGGSLYEQYF
TRBV2	few	TRBJ2-1	TRBD2	TGTGCCAGCAGAGGGACTAGCGGATACAATGAGCAGTTCTTC	CASRGTSGYNEQFF
TRBV28	.	TRBJ1-5	TRBD1	TGTGCCAGCAGTGAACAGGGGAGTAATCAGCCCCAGCATTTT	CASSEQGSNQPQHF
TRBV18	.	TRBJ1-1	.	TGTGCCAGCTCCCGGGTAACACTATCAGGGCCGGACACTGAAGCTTTCTTT	CASSRVTLSGPDTEAFF
TRBV10-1	.	TRBJ2-7	TRBD1	TGCGCCAGCAGTACAACCGGGACAGGGGCCTACGAGCAGTACTTC	CASSTTGTGAYEQYF
TRBV9	once	TRBJ2-3	.	TGTGCCAGCAGCGTAGGGCGAGAGGGCCCTCTCACGCAGTATTTT	CASSVGREGPLTQYF
TRBV28	.	TRBJ1-1	TRBD1	TGTGCCAGCAGTTTGGGACAGGGAAACACTGAAGCTTTCTTT	CASSLGQGNTEAFF
TRBV5-1	once	TRBJ1-6	.	TGCGCCAGCAGCCCCGTTGGGCCCTATTCACCCCTCCACTTT	CASSPVGPYSPLHF
TRBV5-1	.	TRBJ1-2	TRBD1	TGCGCCAGCAGCTATCCGGACAGGGGCTATGGCTACACCTTC	CASSYPDRGYGYTF
TRBV28	once	TRBJ2-7	.	TGTGCCAGCAGTGAACTAGGAAAATACGAGCAGTACTTC	CASSELGKYEQYF
TRBV11-2	.	TRBJ2-2	.	TGTGCCAGCAGCTTAGAACTTTGGAACACCGGGGAGCTGTTTTTT	CASSLELWNTGELFF